A selection of T cell receptor beta chains follows, all from one sample in a study of cytomegalovirus exposure and HLA in healthy donors. Clones were read by immunoSEQ multiplex PCR, and TCRdb kept only the in-frame ones, dropping some. The sample contains 250,000 to 300,000 clones, roughly 90% of which appear only once. Sequencing was carried out using PBMCs. Source of these receptors: a woman between 18 and 30 years old in good health and CMV-seronegative. Each CDR3 is given with its conserved first and last residue. Fields, in order: D gene, clone size, J gene, V gene, CDR3 protein. The D gene is left open where the match is weak. Size tells how often a clone was seen (once, few, many) or the class of an expanded clone, and some rows leave it out.

d_gene: NA; abundance: NA; j_gene: TRBJ1-5; v_gene: TRBV28; CDR3aa: CASRVQGRRNQPQHF
d_gene: NA; abundance: NA; j_gene: TRBJ2-3; v_gene: TRBV6-4; CDR3aa: CASKGGGDTQYF
d_gene: NA; abundance: NA; j_gene: TRBJ2-7; v_gene: TRBV27; CDR3aa: CASRLNSETFNEQYF
d_gene: NA; abundance: NA; j_gene: TRBJ1-1; v_gene: TRBV19; CDR3aa: CASNLNKGHARGEAFF
d_gene: NA; abundance: NA; j_gene: TRBJ1-1; v_gene: TRBV6-5; CDR3aa: CASSYSKRQTAEAFF
d_gene: NA; abundance: once; j_gene: TRBJ2-2; v_gene: TRBV4-3; CDR3aa: CASSSRAVNTGELFF
d_gene: TRBD1; abundance: NA; j_gene: TRBJ1-2; v_gene: TRBV15; CDR3aa: CATSRVQGWNGYTF
d_gene: NA; abundance: NA; j_gene: TRBJ2-1; v_gene: TRBV7-2; CDR3aa: CASSPWTAYNEQFF
d_gene: NA; abundance: once; j_gene: TRBJ2-1; v_gene: TRBV6-1; CDR3aa: CASSEDGGPVYNEQFF
d_gene: TRBD2; abundance: NA; j_gene: TRBJ2-3; v_gene: TRBV5-1; CDR3aa: CASSLGLAGVSPTDTQYF
d_gene: NA; abundance: NA; j_gene: TRBJ2-1; v_gene: TRBV6-1; CDR3aa: CASSAFNEQFF
d_gene: TRBD1; abundance: NA; j_gene: TRBJ2-1; v_gene: TRBV5-5; CDR3aa: CASSLVGTGYNEQFF
d_gene: NA; abundance: NA; j_gene: TRBJ1-5; v_gene: TRBV7-6; CDR3aa: CASSLRQGQEPQHF
d_gene: TRBD1; abundance: NA; j_gene: TRBJ2-1; v_gene: TRBV13; CDR3aa: CATQIKGAGNEQFF
d_gene: TRBD1; abundance: few; j_gene: TRBJ1-2; v_gene: TRBV7-3; CDR3aa: CASSILTTGGLGYTF
d_gene: NA; abundance: NA; j_gene: TRBJ2-5; v_gene: TRBV19; CDR3aa: CANRKPQETQYF
d_gene: TRBD1; abundance: NA; j_gene: TRBJ2-3; v_gene: TRBV9; CDR3aa: CASSPGTGGLADTQYF
d_gene: NA; abundance: few; j_gene: TRBJ1-2; v_gene: TRBV2; CDR3aa: CASSGERAGYTF
d_gene: TRBD1; abundance: once; j_gene: TRBJ1-2; v_gene: TRBV11-2; CDR3aa: CASSARDRGDGYGYTF
d_gene: TRBD1; abundance: NA; j_gene: TRBJ1-3; v_gene: TRBV11-2; CDR3aa: CASSPDRGLDTIYF
d_gene: TRBD2; abundance: NA; j_gene: TRBJ2-1; v_gene: TRBV6-6; CDR3aa: CASSRRGENEQFF
d_gene: TRBD1; abundance: NA; j_gene: TRBJ1-4; v_gene: TRBV28; CDR3aa: CASRPGGSTNEKLFF
d_gene: NA; abundance: NA; j_gene: TRBJ1-4; v_gene: TRBV4-3; CDR3aa: CASRSEAGRGNEKLFF
d_gene: NA; abundance: NA; j_gene: TRBJ2-2; v_gene: TRBV18; CDR3aa: CASSPPPRGLENTGELFF
d_gene: NA; abundance: few; j_gene: TRBJ1-6; v_gene: TRBV27; CDR3aa: CASSTGRVNTSPLHF
d_gene: TRBD1; abundance: NA; j_gene: TRBJ1-2; v_gene: TRBV6-1; CDR3aa: CASRPTGVNYGYTF
d_gene: NA; abundance: NA; j_gene: TRBJ2-3; v_gene: TRBV7-2; CDR3aa: CASSQGRSSVGGTDTQYF
d_gene: NA; abundance: NA; j_gene: TRBJ2-1; v_gene: TRBV4-1; CDR3aa: CASSARAGLEQFF
d_gene: TRBD2; abundance: NA; j_gene: TRBJ2-3; v_gene: TRBV7-9; CDR3aa: CASSLTYGTSDAQYF
d_gene: NA; abundance: NA; j_gene: TRBJ1-2; v_gene: TRBV27; CDR3aa: CASSLVAAGRGGYTF
d_gene: TRBD2; abundance: NA; j_gene: TRBJ2-3; v_gene: TRBV27; CDR3aa: CASSWTSGGRTDTQYF
d_gene: NA; abundance: NA; j_gene: TRBJ1-4; v_gene: TRBV28; CDR3aa: CASSPTFGKLFF
d_gene: NA; abundance: NA; j_gene: TRBJ2-3; v_gene: TRBV6-4; CDR3aa: CASSENPTGGVEDTQYF
d_gene: TRBD1; abundance: NA; j_gene: TRBJ1-1; v_gene: TRBV11-2; CDR3aa: CASSLTGQDTEAFF
d_gene: NA; abundance: NA; j_gene: TRBJ2-1; v_gene: TRBV28; CDR3aa: CATVPSSYNEQFF
d_gene: NA; abundance: NA; j_gene: TRBJ2-1; v_gene: TRBV19; CDR3aa: CASKGQGSVNEQFF
d_gene: NA; abundance: NA; j_gene: TRBJ2-1; v_gene: TRBV6-1; CDR3aa: CASSERGSAQGEQFF
d_gene: TRBD1; abundance: NA; j_gene: TRBJ2-1; v_gene: TRBV7-9; CDR3aa: CASSLARDSPISYNEQFF
d_gene: TRBD2; abundance: NA; j_gene: TRBJ2-1; v_gene: TRBV27; CDR3aa: CASSAFPSGGGLGEQFF
d_gene: NA; abundance: NA; j_gene: TRBJ1-2; v_gene: TRBV29-1; CDR3aa: CSVEKGRERGYGYTF
d_gene: TRBD1; abundance: NA; j_gene: TRBJ2-5; v_gene: TRBV2; CDR3aa: CATRQGQETQYF
d_gene: NA; abundance: few; j_gene: TRBJ1-6; v_gene: TRBV30; CDR3aa: CAWSVTGNSPLHF
d_gene: TRBD1; abundance: NA; j_gene: TRBJ1-5; v_gene: TRBV28; CDR3aa: CASSLFDRGQPQHF
d_gene: TRBD2; abundance: NA; j_gene: TRBJ2-3; v_gene: TRBV7-9; CDR3aa: CASSPSGGERDTQYF
d_gene: NA; abundance: NA; j_gene: TRBJ1-6; v_gene: TRBV30; CDR3aa: CAWSPFNSPLHF
d_gene: NA; abundance: NA; j_gene: TRBJ2-6; v_gene: TRBV4-3; CDR3aa: CASSRSPQVDSGANVLTF
d_gene: TRBD2; abundance: NA; j_gene: TRBJ2-5; v_gene: TRBV5-6; CDR3aa: CASSGGGSGAFQETQYF
d_gene: NA; abundance: NA; j_gene: TRBJ1-1; v_gene: TRBV9; CDR3aa: CASSVGGRTEAFF
d_gene: TRBD1; abundance: NA; j_gene: TRBJ2-5; v_gene: TRBV5-8; CDR3aa: CASSRTGPKETQYF
d_gene: NA; abundance: NA; j_gene: TRBJ1-1; v_gene: TRBV5-1; CDR3aa: CASSPQMNTEAFF
d_gene: TRBD1; abundance: NA; j_gene: TRBJ1-6; v_gene: TRBV30; CDR3aa: CAWSVIPGQGNSPLHF
d_gene: NA; abundance: NA; j_gene: TRBJ2-1; v_gene: TRBV27; CDR3aa: CASSLDSYNEQFF
d_gene: TRBD2; abundance: NA; j_gene: TRBJ2-1; v_gene: TRBV4-3; CDR3aa: CASSQDSVSGGFLAPSRNEQFF